These T cell receptor beta chains were read from a single sample in a study of graft-versus-host responses after intestinal transplantation. Libraries were prepared by immunoSEQ multiplex PCR; TCRdb keeps only in-frame clonotypes and omits some of them. Of tens of thousands of clones in the sample, around 78% are singletons; the top ten hold approximately 3.3%. The sequenced sample was ileum tissue, obtained 12 days after intestinal transplant. These receptors all stem from a human patient who received an intestinal transplant, so some T cells may come from the graft donor. CDR3s include the opening cysteine and the closing phenylalanine or tryptophan. The D gene is left open where the match is weak. Not all rows give a size; the values are once, few, many and, for expanded clones, a class.

size	J	D	length	V	CDR3	DNA
NA	TRBJ2-2	NA	11	TRBV19	CASGGSGELFF	TGTGCCAGTGGGGGGTCCGGGGAGCTGTTTTTT
NA	TRBJ1-6	TRBD1	18	TRBV4-2	CASSQSGTGGISNSPLHF	TGTGCCAGCAGCCAGTCCGGGACAGGGGGAATCAGCAATTCACCCCTCCACTTT
NA	TRBJ2-1	TRBD2	16	TRBV19	CASKGGLAGDYNEQFF	TGTGCCAGTAAAGGGGGACTAGCGGGAGATTACAATGAGCAGTTCTTC
NA	TRBJ1-2	TRBD1	13	TRBV11-3	CASSPQGMDGYTF	TGTGCCAGCAGTCCACAGGGGATGGATGGCTACACCTTC
NA	TRBJ1-2	NA	12	TRBV6-5	CASHGGRNGYTF	TGTGCCAGCCATGGGGGGAGGAATGGCTACACCTTC
NA	TRBJ1-1	NA	14	TRBV11-2	CASSLAGSNTEAFF	TGTGCCAGCAGCTTAGCGGGGAGTAACACTGAAGCTTTCTTT
NA	TRBJ2-7	NA	14	TRBV6-1	CASRMVGQGYEQYF	TGTGCCAGCAGAATGGTGGGGCAGGGCTACGAGCAGTACTTC
NA	TRBJ1-6	NA	17	TRBV2	CASSEEGGDSYNSPLHF	TGTGCCAGCAGTGAAGAGGGGGGGGACTCCTATAATTCACCCCTCCACTTT
NA	TRBJ2-7	NA	15	TRBV5-6	CASSLAPYRAYEQYF	TGTGCCAGCAGCTTGGCCCCCTATCGAGCCTACGAGCAGTACTTC
NA	TRBJ2-7	NA	14	TRBV19	CASSIFFGVWEQYF	TGTGCCAGTAGTATATTCTTCGGGGTGTGGGAGCAGTACTTC
few	TRBJ2-7	NA	16	TRBV5-5	CASSASWGQGPPGQYF	TGTGCCAGCAGCGCGAGTTGGGGGCAGGGACCCCCTGGGCAGTACTTC
NA	TRBJ2-7	TRBD2	15	TRBV2	CASSELLAGTYEQYF	TGTGCCAGCAGTGAATTGCTAGCGGGGACATACGAGCAGTACTTC
NA	TRBJ1-6	NA	15	TRBV19	CASSIIGSYNSPLHF	TGTGCCAGTAGTATTATCGGCTCCTATAATTCACCCCTCCACTTT
NA	TRBJ1-6	NA	12	TRBV10-1	CAIPPRGSPLHF	TGCGCCATCCCACCCCGGGGTTCACCCCTCCACTTT
few	TRBJ2-7	TRBD1	14	TRBV5-6	CASSLGQSSYEQYF	TGTGCCAGCAGCCTGGGACAGAGCTCCTACGAGCAGTACTTC
NA	TRBJ1-4	NA	17	TRBV5-4	CASSLGGTAQPNEKLFF	TGTGCCAGCAGCTTGGGCGGCACGGCCCAACCCAATGAAAAACTGTTTTTT
NA	TRBJ2-3	NA	13	TRBV11-3	CAGSAGRTDTQYF	TGTGCCGGGTCGGCAGGCCGCACAGATACGCAGTATTTT
NA	TRBJ2-1	TRBD2	15	TRBV6-1	CASSEWGGGYNEQFF	TGTGCCAGCAGTGAATGGGGCGGGGGCTACAATGAGCAGTTCTTC
NA	TRBJ2-7	NA	14	TRBV6-6	CASSYKVEAGEQYF	TGTGCCAGCAGTTACAAGGTTGAGGCTGGCGAGCAGTACTTC
NA	TRBJ2-3	TRBD1	15	TRBV9	CASSAAGGWIDTQYF	TGTGCCAGCAGCGCGGCAGGGGGCTGGATAGATACGCAGTATTTT
NA	TRBJ2-1	TRBD2	14	TRBV29-1	CSSGTSGRYNEQFF	TGCAGCTCCGGGACTAGCGGGAGGTACAATGAGCAGTTCTTC
NA	TRBJ2-4	TRBD1	14	TRBV11-3	CASSLEQGASIQYF	TGTGCCAGCAGCTTAGAACAGGGGGCAAGCATTCAGTACTTC
NA	TRBJ2-3	NA	15	TRBV5-8	CASSYTGSPTDTQYF	TGTGCCAGCAGCTACACGGGGTCTCCCACAGATACGCAGTATTTT
NA	TRBJ2-1	NA	12	TRBV5-1	CASSLGGNEQFF	TGCGCCAGCAGCTTGGGCGGCAATGAGCAGTTCTTC
few	TRBJ2-7	TRBD1	15	TRBV9	CASSVDYRGTGEQYF	TGTGCCAGCAGCGTAGATTACAGGGGTACCGGCGAGCAGTACTTC
NA	TRBJ2-7	NA	13	TRBV2	CASSAREAYEQYF	TGTGCCAGCAGTGCTAGGGAGGCCTACGAGCAGTACTTC